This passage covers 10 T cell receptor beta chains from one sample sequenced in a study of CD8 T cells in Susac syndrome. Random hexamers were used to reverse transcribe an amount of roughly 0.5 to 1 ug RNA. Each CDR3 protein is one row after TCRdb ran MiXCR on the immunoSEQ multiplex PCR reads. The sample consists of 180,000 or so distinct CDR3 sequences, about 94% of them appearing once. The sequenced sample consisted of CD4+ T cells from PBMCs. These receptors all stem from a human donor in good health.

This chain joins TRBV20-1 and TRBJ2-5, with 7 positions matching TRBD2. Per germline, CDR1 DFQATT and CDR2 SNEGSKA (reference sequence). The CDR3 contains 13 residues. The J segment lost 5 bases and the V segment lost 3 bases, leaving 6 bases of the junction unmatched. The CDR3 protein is CSASRTSWETQYF. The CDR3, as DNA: TGCAGTGCTAGCCGGACTAGTTGGGAGACCCAGTACTTC.

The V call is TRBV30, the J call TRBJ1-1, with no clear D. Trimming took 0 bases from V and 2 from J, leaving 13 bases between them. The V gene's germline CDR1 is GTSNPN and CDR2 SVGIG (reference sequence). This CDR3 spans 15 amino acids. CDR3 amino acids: CAWSVRLRSNTEAFF. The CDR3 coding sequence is TGTGCCTGGAGTGTACGGCTCCGAAGTAACACTGAAGCTTTCTTT. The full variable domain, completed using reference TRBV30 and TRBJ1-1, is SQTIHQWPATLVQPVGSPLSLECTVEGTSNPNLYWYRQAAGRGLQLLFYSVGIGQISSEVPQNLSASRPQDRQFILSSKKLLLSDSGFYLCAWSVRLRSNTEAFFGQGTRLTVV.

The CDR3 sequence is CASSQGRDGETQYF. The CDR3, as DNA: TGTGCCAGCAGCCAGGGGAGGGACGGAGAGACCCAGTACTTC. The chain couples TRBV7-2 to TRBJ2-5, with a possible D match to TRBD2 (7 bases). From germline, CDR1 is SGHTA and CDR2 FQGNSA. The CDR3 covers 14 residues. V lost 5 bases and J 4 bases, leaving 14 bases between the germline ends.

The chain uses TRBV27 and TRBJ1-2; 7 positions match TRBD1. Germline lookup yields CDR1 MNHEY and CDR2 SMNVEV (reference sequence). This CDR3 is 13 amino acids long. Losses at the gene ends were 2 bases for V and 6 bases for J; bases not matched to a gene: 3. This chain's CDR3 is CASSLTGVDGYTF. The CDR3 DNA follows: TGTGCCAGCAGTTTAACAGGGGTGGATGGCTACACCTTC.

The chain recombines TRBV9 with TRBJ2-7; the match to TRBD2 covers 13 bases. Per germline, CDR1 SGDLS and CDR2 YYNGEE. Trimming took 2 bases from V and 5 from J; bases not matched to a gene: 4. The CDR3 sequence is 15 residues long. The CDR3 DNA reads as TGTGCCAGCAGCGTTGGACTAGCGGGAGAAGACGAGCAGTACTTC. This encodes CASSVGLAGEDEQYF.

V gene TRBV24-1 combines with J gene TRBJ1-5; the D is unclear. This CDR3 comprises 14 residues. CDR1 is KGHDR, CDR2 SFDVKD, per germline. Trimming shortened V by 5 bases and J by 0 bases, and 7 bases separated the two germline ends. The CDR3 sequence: CATSGVGSNQPQHF. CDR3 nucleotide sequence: TGTGCCACCAGTGGCGTGGGTAGCAATCAGCCCCAGCATTTT.

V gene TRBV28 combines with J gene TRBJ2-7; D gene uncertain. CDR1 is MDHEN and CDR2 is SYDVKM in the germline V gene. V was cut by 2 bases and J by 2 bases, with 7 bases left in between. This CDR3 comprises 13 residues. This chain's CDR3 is CASSLPRAYEQYF. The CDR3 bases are TGTGCCAGCAGTTTACCACGTGCCTACGAGCAGTACTTC.

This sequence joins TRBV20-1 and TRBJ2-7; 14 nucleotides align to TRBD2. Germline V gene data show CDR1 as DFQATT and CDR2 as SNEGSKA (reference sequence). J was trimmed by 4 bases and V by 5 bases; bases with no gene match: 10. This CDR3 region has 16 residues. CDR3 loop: CSAETGLAGGSYEQYF. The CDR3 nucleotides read TGCAGTGCTGAAACCGGACTAGCGGGAGGTTCATACGAGCAGTACTTC.

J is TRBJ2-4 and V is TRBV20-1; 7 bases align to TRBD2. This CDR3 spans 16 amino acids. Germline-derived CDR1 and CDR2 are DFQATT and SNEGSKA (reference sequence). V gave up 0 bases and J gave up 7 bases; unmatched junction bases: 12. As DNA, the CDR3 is TGCAGTGCTAGAGATCATAGGGAGGGCCCGAGGAACATTCAGTACTTC. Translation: CSARDHREGPRNIQYF.

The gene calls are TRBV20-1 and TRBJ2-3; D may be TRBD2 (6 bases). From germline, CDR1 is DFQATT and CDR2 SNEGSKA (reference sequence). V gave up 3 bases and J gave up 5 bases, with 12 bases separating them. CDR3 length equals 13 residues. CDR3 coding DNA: TGCAGTGCTAGCGGGACTGATCGAGATACGCAGTATTTT. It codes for CSASGTDRDTQYF.